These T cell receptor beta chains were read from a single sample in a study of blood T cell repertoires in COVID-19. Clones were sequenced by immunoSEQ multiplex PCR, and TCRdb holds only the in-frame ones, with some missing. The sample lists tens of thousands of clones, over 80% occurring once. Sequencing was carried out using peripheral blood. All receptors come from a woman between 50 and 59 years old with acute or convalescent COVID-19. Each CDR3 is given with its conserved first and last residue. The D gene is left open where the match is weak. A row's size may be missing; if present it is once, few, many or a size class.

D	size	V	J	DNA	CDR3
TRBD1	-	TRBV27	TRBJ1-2	TGTGCCAGCAGTTCGTCGGACAGGGGGGGACTTGGCTACACCTTC	CASSSSDRGGLGYTF
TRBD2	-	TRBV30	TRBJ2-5	TGTGCCTGGCTTGCCTCAGCGGGAGGGCCCTCGGAGACCCAGTACTTC	CAWLASAGGPSETQYF
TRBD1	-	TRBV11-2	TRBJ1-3	TGTGCCAGCAGCTTAGGGACAGGGGGCTATGGAAACACCATATATTTT	CASSLGTGGYGNTIYF
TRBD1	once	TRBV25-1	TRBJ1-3	TGTGCCAGCAGTGACAGGGGGAACGGAAACACCATATATTTT	CASSDRGNGNTIYF
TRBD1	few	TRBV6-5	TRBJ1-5	TGTGCCAGCAGGGGACAGGGGGGTGGGGGTCAGCCCCAGCATTTT	CASRGQGGGGQPQHF
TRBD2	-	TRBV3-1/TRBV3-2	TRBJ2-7	TGTGCCAGCAGCCCACGAGCGGGAAGGGGAGGCAAGCAGTACTTC	CASSPRAGRGGKQYF
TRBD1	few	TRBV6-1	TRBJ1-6	TGTGCCAGCAGTGAGCAGACAGGGAATTCACCCCTCCACTTT	CASSEQTGNSPLHF
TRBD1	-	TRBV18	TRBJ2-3	TGTGCCAGCTCAAGACAGGGGAGCACAGATACGCAGTATTTT	CASSRQGSTDTQYF
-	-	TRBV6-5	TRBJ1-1	TGTGCCAGCAGCTACAAGGGGGCTGAAGCTTTCTTT	CASSYKGAEAFF
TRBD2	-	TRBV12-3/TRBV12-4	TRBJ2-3	TGTGCCAGCAGTACTAGCGGCACAGATACGCAGTATTTT	CASSTSGTDTQYF
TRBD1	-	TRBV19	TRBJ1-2	TGTGCCAGTAGTATAGGGAGGGGGCCTAACTATGGCTACACCTTC	CASSIGRGPNYGYTF
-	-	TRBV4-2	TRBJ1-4	TGTGCCAGCAGCCAAGATTTGACAGCAACTAATGAAAAACTGTTTTTT	CASSQDLTATNEKLFF
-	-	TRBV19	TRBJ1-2	TGTGCCAGTAGTATGCTGGAGGCGGGGAAGATTAACTATGGCTACACCTTC	CASSMLEAGKINYGYTF
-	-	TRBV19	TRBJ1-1	TGTGCCAGTAGGGCAGACCGGGGGGTTAGCACTGAAGCTTTCTTT	CASRADRGVSTEAFF
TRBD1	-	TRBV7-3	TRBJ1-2	TGTGCCAGCAGCCCAGGGACAGGTCGTGGCTACACCTTC	CASSPGTGRGYTF
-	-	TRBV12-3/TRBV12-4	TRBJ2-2	TGTGCCAGCAGTTTAAGCGAGGCCGGGGAGCTGTTTTTT	CASSLSEAGELFF
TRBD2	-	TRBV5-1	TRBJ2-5	TGCGCCAGCAGGGGCCTAGCGGGGGGCGAGACCCAGTACTTC	CASRGLAGGETQYF
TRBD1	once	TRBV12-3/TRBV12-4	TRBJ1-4	TGTGCCAGCAGCCAGGGGGCAAGTGAAAAACTGTTTTTT	CASSQGASEKLFF
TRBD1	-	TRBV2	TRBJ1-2	TGTGCCAGCAGTGAAAGCGGACAGGGGGCCTATGGCTACACCTTC	CASSESGQGAYGYTF
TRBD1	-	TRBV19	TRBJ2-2	TGTGCCAGTAGTGACAGGGGATTTTTGGCCGGGGAGCTGTTTTTT	CASSDRGFLAGELFF
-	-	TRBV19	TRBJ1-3	TGTGCCAGTAGCCTCACCCCCAGGGTCAGCGGAAACACCATATATTTT	CASSLTPRVSGNTIYF
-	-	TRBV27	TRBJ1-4	TGTGCCAGCAGTTTCGGAGGAGGTAATGAAAAACTGTTTTTT	CASSFGGGNEKLFF
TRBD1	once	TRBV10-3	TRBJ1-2	TGTGCCATCAGTGCAACTTACGGGACAGGGGGCAACTATGGCTACACCTTC	CAISATYGTGGNYGYTF
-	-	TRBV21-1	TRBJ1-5	TGTGCCAGCAGCAAAATAACGGGACAGTCCAATCAGCCCCAGCATTTT	CASSKITGQSNQPQHF
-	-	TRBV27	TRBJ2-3	TGTGCCAGCACCTCGGAAGGACAGAGCACAGATACGCAGTATTTT	CASTSEGQSTDTQYF
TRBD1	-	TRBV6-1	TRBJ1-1	TGTGCCAGCAGTGCTATGGGGACAGACTTGAACACTGAAGCTTTCTTT	CASSAMGTDLNTEAFF
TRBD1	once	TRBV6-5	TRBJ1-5	TGTGCCAGCACCAATACAGGGGACGCCGATCAGCCCCAGCATTTT	CASTNTGDADQPQHF
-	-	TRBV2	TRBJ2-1	TGTGCCAGCAGTGATCGGTATGGAGCCTACAATGAGCAGTTCTTC	CASSDRYGAYNEQFF
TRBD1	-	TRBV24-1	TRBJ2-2	TGTGCCACCAGTGGGACCCGGGACAGGGGTTTTGACACCGGGGAGCTGTTTTTT	CATSGTRDRGFDTGELFF
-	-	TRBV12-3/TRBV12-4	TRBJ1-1	TGTGCCAGCACCCCCGGGATTAACACTGAAGCTTTCTTT	CASTPGINTEAFF
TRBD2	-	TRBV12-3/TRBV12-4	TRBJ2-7	TGTGCCAGCAGAACTAGCGCCTCCTACGAGCAGTACTTC	CASRTSASYEQYF
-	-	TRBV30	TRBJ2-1	TGTGCCTGGAGTAGGGGGGGGTACTACAATGAGCAGTTCTTC	CAWSRGGYYNEQFF
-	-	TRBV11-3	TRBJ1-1	TGTGCCAGCAGCGGGAGAGACAGGTTTGGGGCCACTGAAGCTTTCTTT	CASSGRDRFGATEAFF
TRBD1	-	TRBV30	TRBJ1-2	TGTGCCTGGAGCACAGGGGTGATCTATGGCTACACCTTC	CAWSTGVIYGYTF
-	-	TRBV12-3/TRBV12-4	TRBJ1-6	TGTGCCAGCCGCGACAGTTACGATTCACCCCTCCACTTT	CASRDSYDSPLHF
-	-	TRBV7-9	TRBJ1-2	TGTGCCAGCAGCTTTAGGGGGGGCGAGATGAATGGCTACACCTTC	CASSFRGGEMNGYTF
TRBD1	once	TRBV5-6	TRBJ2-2	TGTGCCAGCAGCTTGTTGGGTAGGGGGCGGAGCGCCGGGGAGCTGTTTTTT	CASSLLGRGRSAGELFF
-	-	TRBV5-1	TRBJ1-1	TGCGCCAGCAAGGAGGGAGGGACTGAAGCTTTCTTT	CASKEGGTEAFF
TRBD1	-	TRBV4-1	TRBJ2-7	TGCGCCAGCAGCCAAGGGGGACAGGGAAAACTCTACGAGCAGTACTTC	CASSQGGQGKLYEQYF
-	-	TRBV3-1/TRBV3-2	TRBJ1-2	TGTGCCAGCAGCCTCGAGAGGAACTATGGCTACACCTTC	CASSLERNYGYTF
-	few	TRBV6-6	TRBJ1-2	TGTGCCAGCAGTTACGATCCCCACAGGGCTAACTATGGCTACACCTTC	CASSYDPHRANYGYTF
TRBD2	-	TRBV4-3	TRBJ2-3	TGCGCCAGCAGCCAAGTTGCGGGAGGGCCGACAGATACGCAGTATTTT	CASSQVAGGPTDTQYF
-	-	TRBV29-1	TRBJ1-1	TGCAGCGTTCCAGGGCTATTTAACACTGAAGCTTTCTTT	CSVPGLFNTEAFF
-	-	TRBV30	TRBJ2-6	TGTGCCTGCCTAGTGTTCTCTGGGGCCAACGTCCTGACTTTC	CACLVFSGANVLTF
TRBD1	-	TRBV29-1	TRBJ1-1	TGCAGCACGGACCAGGGGGCAGGTAAGACTGAAGCTTTCTTT	CSTDQGAGKTEAFF
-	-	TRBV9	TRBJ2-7	TGTGCCAGCAGCCCCTTTGGGGGAGGATCCAATTTCTACGAGCAGTACTTC	CASSPFGGGSNFYEQYF